The 12 T cell receptor beta chains listed next were all sequenced from one sample in a study of CD8 T cells in Susac syndrome. With random hexamers, reverse transcription was performed on about 0.5 to 1 ug of RNA. TCRdb fed the immunoSEQ multiplex PCR reads into MiXCR, producing one record per CDR3 protein. The table shows about 240,000 distinct CDR3 sequences, with 90% to 97% occurring only once. Sequencing was performed on CD4+ T cells from PBMCs. The source is a human donor with Susac syndrome.

The chain has TRBV12-3 or TRBV12-4 and TRBJ2-5; 9 bases fit TRBD2. This CDR3 region has 15 residues. Trimming at V came to 3 bases and at J to 1 base, leaving 3 bases not matched to a gene. The CDR3 loop reads CASSFGSGGQETQYF. CDR3 nucleotides: TGTGCCAGCAGTTTCGGTAGCGGGGGCCAAGAGACCCAGTACTTC.

This clonotype was counted only a few times. The J gene is TRBJ2-7, the V gene TRBV7-9; D ambiguous. This CDR3 is built from 12 residues. CDR1 is SEHNR, CDR2 FQNEAQ, per germline (reference sequence). The V end lost 9 bases, the J end lost 0 bases, and 9 bases lay between the germline ends. CDR3 protein: CASSLSSYEQYF. For the CDR3, the DNA is TGTGCCAGTAGTTTAAGCTCCTACGAGCAGTACTTC.

V gene TRBV12-3 or TRBV12-4 combines with J gene TRBJ1-3, with D maybe TRBD1 (6 bases). The V end lost 3 bases, the J end lost 4 bases, and 13 bases lay between the germline ends. The CDR3 loop spans 15 amino acids. CDR3 in amino acids: CASSLGVTGGNTIYF. Written as DNA, the CDR3 is TGTGCCAGCAGTTTGGGAGTTACAGGGGGAAACACCATATATTTT.

The chain has TRBV15 and TRBJ2-3; D ambiguous. Per the germline V gene, CDR1 is LNHNV and CDR2 is YYDKDF (reference sequence). The CDR3 is 15 residues long. V was cut by 3 bases and J by 1 base, with 11 bases left in between. DNA of the CDR3: TGTGCCACCAGCAGGTGGTTCGATGGCACAGATACGCAGTATTTT. Its translation is CATSRWFDGTDTQYF.

This chain links TRBV29-1 with TRBJ2-3; no definite D call. Trimming pared 1 base from V and 4 bases from J, leaving 9 bases between. The CDR3 length is 13 residues. From germline, CDR1 is SQVTM and CDR2 ANQGSEA. The CDR3 nucleotides are TGCAGCGTTGAAGTCATGATGGCAGATACGCAGTATTTT. This sequence encodes CSVEVMMADTQYF.

The chain uses TRBV12-3 or TRBV12-4 and TRBJ1-5; D call uncertain. The CDR3 runs to 13 residues. The V end lost 1 base, the J end lost 5 bases, and 6 bases lay between the germline ends. As DNA, the CDR3 is TGTGCCAGCAGTTTAGGGGAGTATCAGCCCCAGCATTTT. As protein: CASSLGEYQPQHF.

The chain joins TRBV23-1 to TRBJ2-5; tentatively, D is TRBD2 (6 bases). TRBV23-1 is treated as an ORF (open reading frame) with a function not yet certain. The CDR3 sequence is 17 residues long. Trimming cost V 3 bases and J 4 bases, with 21 bases left between them. CDR3 in amino acids: CASSQRGWYEVRETQYF. The CDR3, as DNA: TGCGCCAGCAGTCAGCGGGGCTGGTATGAGGTACGAGAGACCCAGTACTTC.

As for this clonotype: Because it lacks the conserved phenylalanine or tryptophan at the end, this CDR3 is likely a read error. This chain connects TRBV30 to TRBJ1-1, with D possibly TRBD1 on 6 matching bases. The CDR3 runs 15 residues. Germline V gene data show CDR1 as GTSNPN and CDR2 as SVGIG (reference sequence). Deletions cut 1 base from V and 1 base from J, with 13 bases between. CDR3 coding DNA: TGTGCCTGGAGTGGACCAGGACAGAAGAACACTGAAGCTTTCTGT. Amino acids: CAWSGPGQKNTEAFC.

This clonotype came up once. The chain carries TRBV12-3 or TRBV12-4 and TRBJ2-5; 7 nucleotides match TRBD2. V was clipped by 3 bases and J by 2 bases; unmatched bases: 6. This CDR3 has 15 amino acids. The CDR3 region has the DNA TGTGCCAGCAGTTTGGTGGGACTAAAACAAGAGACCCAGTACTTC. This gives the protein CASSLVGLKQETQYF.

To note about this clonotype: A read error may account for a junction end that differs from germline. The chain employs TRBV29-1 and TRBJ1-3; D remains unclear. Looked up from germline, CDR1 is SQVTM and CDR2 is ANQGSEA. The CDR3 loop spans 11 amino acids. CDR3 protein: CALGGGNTIYF. CDR3 DNA sequence: TGTGCGCTGGGAGGAGGAAACACCATATATTTT.

The gene calls are TRBV29-1 and TRBJ2-7; D is uncertain. The CDR3 length is 12 residues. Trimming shortened V by 3 bases and J by 2 bases, and 8 bases separated the two germline ends. CDR1 is SQVTM and CDR2 is ANQGSEA in the germline V gene. As DNA, the CDR3 is TGCAGCGTTGATGACGGCGCCTACGAGCAGTACTTC. Its protein product is CSVDDGAYEQYF.

The CDR3: CASTHKTSGDKNIQYF. The CDR3 DNA reads TGTGCCAGCACACACAAGACTAGCGGGGACAAAAACATTCAGTACTTC. The chain employs TRBV4-2 and TRBJ2-4; 11 bases match TRBD2. Germline values: CDR1 LGHNA, CDR2 YNFKEQ. The CDR3 runs 16 residues. J gave up 3 bases and V 7 bases, and 8 bases lay outside the gene matches.